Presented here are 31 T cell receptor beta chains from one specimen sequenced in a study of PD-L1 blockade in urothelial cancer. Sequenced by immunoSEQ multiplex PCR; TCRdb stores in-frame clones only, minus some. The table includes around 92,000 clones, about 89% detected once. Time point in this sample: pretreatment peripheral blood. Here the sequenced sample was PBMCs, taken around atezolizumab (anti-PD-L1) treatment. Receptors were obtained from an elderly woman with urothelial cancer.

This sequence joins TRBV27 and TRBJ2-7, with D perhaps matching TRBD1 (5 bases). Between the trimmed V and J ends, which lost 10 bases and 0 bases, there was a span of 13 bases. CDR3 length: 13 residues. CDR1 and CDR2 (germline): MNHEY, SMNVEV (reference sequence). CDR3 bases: TGTGCCACCGGGTCAGGGAACTCCTACGAGCAGTACTTC. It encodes CATGSGNSYEQYF.

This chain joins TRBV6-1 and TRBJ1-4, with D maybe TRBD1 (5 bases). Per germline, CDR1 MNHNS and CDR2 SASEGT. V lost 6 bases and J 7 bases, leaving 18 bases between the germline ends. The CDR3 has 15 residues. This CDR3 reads CASRRDVGYSEKLFF. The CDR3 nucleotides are TGTGCCAGCAGGCGGGACGTAGGTTACAGTGAAAAACTGTTTTTT.

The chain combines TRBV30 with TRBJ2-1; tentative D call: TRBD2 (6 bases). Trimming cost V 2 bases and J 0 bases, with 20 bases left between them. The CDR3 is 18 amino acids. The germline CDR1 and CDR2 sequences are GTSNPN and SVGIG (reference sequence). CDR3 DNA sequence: TGTGCCTGGAGTAAACCTTCCGGCGGGACCACCTCCTACAATGAGCAGTTCTTC. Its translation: CAWSKPSGGTTSYNEQFF.

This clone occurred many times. CDR3 loop: CASSLAGTGASDTQYF. CDR3 DNA sequence: TGTGCCAGCAGCTTAGCGGGGACAGGGGCATCAGATACGCAGTATTTT. The V call is TRBV7-9, the J call TRBJ2-3; TRBD1 agrees at 10 bases. Germline trimming cut 0 bases from V and 4 bases from J; bases unmatched to any gene: 4. CDR3 length: 16 amino acids. Germline CDR1 reads SEHNR; CDR2 reads FQNEAQ (reference sequence).

DNA of the CDR3: TGCGCCAGCATGGAGGTGGCCGGCTCTGGAAACACCATATATTTT. Its translation is CASMEVAGSGNTIYF. The chain links TRBV5-1 to TRBJ1-3; D unresolved. Trimming took off 6 bases at V and 0 bases at J, with 13 bases between the two ends. Germline CDR1 reads SGHRS; CDR2 reads YFSETQ. The CDR3 has 15 amino acids.

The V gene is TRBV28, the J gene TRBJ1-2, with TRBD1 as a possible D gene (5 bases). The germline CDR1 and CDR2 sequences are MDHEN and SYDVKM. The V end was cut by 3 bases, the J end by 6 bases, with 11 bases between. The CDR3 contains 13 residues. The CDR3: CASSFWGPNGYTF. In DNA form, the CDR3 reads TGTGCCAGCAGTTTTTGGGGCCCCAATGGCTACACCTTC.

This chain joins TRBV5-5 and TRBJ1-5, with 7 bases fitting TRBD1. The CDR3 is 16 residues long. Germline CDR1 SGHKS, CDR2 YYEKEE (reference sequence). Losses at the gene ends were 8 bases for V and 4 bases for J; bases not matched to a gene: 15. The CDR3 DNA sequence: TGTGCCAGGGGGACTGGGGGCGTACAGGGGAATCAGCCCCAGCATTTT. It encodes CARGTGGVQGNQPQHF.

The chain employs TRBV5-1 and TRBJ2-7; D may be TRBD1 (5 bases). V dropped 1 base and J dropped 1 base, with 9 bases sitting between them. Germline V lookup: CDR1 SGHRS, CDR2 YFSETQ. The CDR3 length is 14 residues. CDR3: CASSLSAGSYEQYF. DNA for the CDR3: TGCGCCAGCAGCTTGTCCGCAGGGTCCTACGAGCAGTACTTC. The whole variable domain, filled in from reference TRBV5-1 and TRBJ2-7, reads KAGVTQTPRYLIKTRGQQVTLSCSPISGHRSVSWYQQTPGQGLQFLFEYFSETQRNKGNFPGRFSGRQFSNSRSEMNVSTLELGDSALYLCASSLSAGSYEQYFGPGTRLTVT.

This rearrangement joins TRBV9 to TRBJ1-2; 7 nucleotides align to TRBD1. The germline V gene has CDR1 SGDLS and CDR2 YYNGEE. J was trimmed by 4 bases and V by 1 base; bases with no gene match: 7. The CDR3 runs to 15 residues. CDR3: CASSVSTGVVYGYTF. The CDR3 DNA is TGTGCCAGCAGCGTATCCACAGGGGTTGTCTATGGCTACACCTTC.

CDR3 nucleotide sequence: TGCGCCAGCAGCTTTACCGGGACTAGCGGAGTCAATGAGCAGTTCTTC. This translates into CASSFTGTSGVNEQFF. The V call is TRBV5-1, the J call TRBJ2-1; 11 bases align to TRBD2. V lost 2 bases, J lost 6 bases, and 7 bases stayed unmatched. Germline CDR1 and CDR2: SGHRS and YFSETQ. The CDR3 runs to 16 residues.

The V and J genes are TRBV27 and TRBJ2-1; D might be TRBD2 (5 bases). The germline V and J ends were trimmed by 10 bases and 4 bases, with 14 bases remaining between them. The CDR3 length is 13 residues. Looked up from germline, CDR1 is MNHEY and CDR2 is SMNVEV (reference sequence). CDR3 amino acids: CATGGRPYNEQFF. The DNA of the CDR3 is TGTGCCACCGGTGGGAGACCGTACAATGAGCAGTTCTTC.

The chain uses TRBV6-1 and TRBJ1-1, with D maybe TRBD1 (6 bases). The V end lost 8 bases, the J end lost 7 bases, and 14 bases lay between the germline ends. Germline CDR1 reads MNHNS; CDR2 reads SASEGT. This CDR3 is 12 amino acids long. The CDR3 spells CASGSGTLEAFF. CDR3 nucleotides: TGTGCCAGCGGGTCCGGGACACTTGAAGCTTTCTTT.

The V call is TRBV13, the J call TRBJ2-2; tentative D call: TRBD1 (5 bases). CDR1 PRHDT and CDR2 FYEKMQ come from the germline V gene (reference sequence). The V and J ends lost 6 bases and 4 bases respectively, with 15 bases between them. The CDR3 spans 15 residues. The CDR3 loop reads CASSRTLTLTGELFF. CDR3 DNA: TGTGCCAGCAGTCGGACACTAACCCTCACCGGGGAGCTGTTTTTT. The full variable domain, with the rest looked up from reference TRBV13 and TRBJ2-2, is AAGVIQSPRHLIKEKRETATLKCYPIPRHDTVYWYQQGPGQDPQFLISFYEKMQSDKGSIPDRFSAQQFSDYHSELNMSSLELGDSALYFCASSRTLTLTGELFFGEGSRLTVL.

CDR3 coding DNA: TGTGCCAGCAGCTTAGCGTTATCTAACTATGGCTACACCTTC. This gives the protein CASSLALSNYGYTF. This rearrangement joins TRBV7-9 to TRBJ1-2, with D hard to call. V was cut by 0 bases and J by 0 bases, with 5 bases left in between. CDR1 and CDR2 (germline): SEHNR, FQNEAQ (reference sequence). The CDR3 totals 14 residues.

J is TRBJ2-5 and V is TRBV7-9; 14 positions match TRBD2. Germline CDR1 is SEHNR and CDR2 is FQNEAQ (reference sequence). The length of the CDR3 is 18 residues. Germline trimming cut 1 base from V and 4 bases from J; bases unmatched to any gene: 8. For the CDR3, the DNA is TGTGCCAGCAGCTTAGGACTAGCGGGAGGGCCCTCGTTAGAGACCCAGTACTTC. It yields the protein CASSLGLAGGPSLETQYF.

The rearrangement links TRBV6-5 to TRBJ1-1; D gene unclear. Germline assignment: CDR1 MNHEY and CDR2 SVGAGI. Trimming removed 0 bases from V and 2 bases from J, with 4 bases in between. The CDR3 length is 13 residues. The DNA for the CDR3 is TGTGCCAGCAGTTACTCTCTTAACACTGAAGCTTTCTTT. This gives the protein CASSYSLNTEAFF.

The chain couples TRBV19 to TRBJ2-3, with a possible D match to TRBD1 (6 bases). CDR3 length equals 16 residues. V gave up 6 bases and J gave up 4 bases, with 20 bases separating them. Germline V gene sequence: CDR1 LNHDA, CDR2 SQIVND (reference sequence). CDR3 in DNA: TGTGCCAGTAGCCTATACTTAGGGGGAAAATCAGATACGCAGTATTTT. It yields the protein CASSLYLGGKSDTQYF.

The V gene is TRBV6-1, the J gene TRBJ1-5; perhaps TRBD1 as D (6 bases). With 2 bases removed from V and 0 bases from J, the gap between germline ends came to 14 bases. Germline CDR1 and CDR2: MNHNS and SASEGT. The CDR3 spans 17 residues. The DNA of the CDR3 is TGTGCCAGCAGTGAACATGTCAGGGGCTATAGCAATCAGCCCCAGCATTTT. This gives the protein CASSEHVRGYSNQPQHF.

In DNA, the CDR3 is TGTGCCAGCGCTACAGGGGGGTATGGCTACACCTTC. Translating it yields CASATGGYGYTF. The chain carries TRBV27 and TRBJ1-2; 8 positions match TRBD1. The CDR3 has 12 residues. Germline CDR1 MNHEY, CDR2 SMNVEV (reference sequence). With V trimmed by 8 bases and J by 5 bases, 4 bases remained unmatched.

DNA of the CDR3: TGTGCCAGCAGCTTGGGTCCACAGCCTGCCGATGAGCAGTTCTTC. The encoded protein is CASSLGPQPADEQFF. The rearrangement joins TRBV11-3 to TRBJ2-1; D gene ambiguous. Per the germline V gene, CDR1 is SGHNT and CDR2 is YENEEA. V shed 3 bases and J shed 8 bases, with 17 bases lying between them. CDR3 size: 15 residues.

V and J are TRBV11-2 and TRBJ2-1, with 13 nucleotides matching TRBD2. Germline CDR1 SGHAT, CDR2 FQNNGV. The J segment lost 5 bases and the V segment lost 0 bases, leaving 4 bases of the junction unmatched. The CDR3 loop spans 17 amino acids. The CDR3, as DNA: TGTGCCAGCAGCTTAGAAGGGACTAGCGGGAATGACAATGAGCAGTTCTTC. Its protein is CASSLEGTSGNDNEQFF.

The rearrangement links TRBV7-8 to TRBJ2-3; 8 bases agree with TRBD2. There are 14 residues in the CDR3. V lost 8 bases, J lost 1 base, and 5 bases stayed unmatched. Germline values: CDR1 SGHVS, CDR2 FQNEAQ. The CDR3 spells CASSSREGTDTQYF. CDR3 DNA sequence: TGTGCCAGCTCCTCGCGGGAGGGCACAGATACGCAGTATTTT.

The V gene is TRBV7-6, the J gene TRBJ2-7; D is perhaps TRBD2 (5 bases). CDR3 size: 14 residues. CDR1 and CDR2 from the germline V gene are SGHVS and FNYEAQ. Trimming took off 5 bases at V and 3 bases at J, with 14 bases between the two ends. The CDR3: CASSRDKGNYEQYF. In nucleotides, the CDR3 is TGTGCCAGCAGCCGGGATAAGGGAAACTACGAGCAGTACTTC.

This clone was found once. The CDR3 region has the DNA TGTGCCAGCAGGGGAAATGGGGGAGGCCCCAACACTGAAGCTTTCTTT. Translating it yields CASRGNGGGPNTEAFF. V gene TRBV7-9 combines with J gene TRBJ1-1; possibly TRBD1 for D (5 bases). CDR1 is SEHNR and CDR2 is FQNEAQ in the germline V gene (reference sequence). Trimming removed 6 bases from V and 2 bases from J, with 19 bases in between. The CDR3 is 16 amino acids.

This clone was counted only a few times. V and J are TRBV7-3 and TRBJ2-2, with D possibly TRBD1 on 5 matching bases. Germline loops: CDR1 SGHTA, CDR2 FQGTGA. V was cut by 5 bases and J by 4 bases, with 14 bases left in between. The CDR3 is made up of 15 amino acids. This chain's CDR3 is CASSAGASLTGELFF. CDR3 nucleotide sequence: TGTGCCAGCAGCGCTGGGGCGAGCCTCACCGGGGAGCTGTTTTTT.

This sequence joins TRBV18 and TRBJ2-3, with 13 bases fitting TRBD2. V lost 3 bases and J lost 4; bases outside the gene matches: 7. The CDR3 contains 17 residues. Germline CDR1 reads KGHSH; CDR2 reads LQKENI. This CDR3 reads CASSPPGLAGASDTQYF. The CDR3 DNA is TGTGCCAGCTCACCCCCTGGACTAGCGGGAGCGTCAGATACGCAGTATTTT.

DNA of the CDR3: TGTGCCAGCAGCCTAGACAGGGCTATGAACACTGAAGCTTTCTTT. Protein sequence: CASSLDRAMNTEAFF. The chain is built from TRBV25-1 and TRBJ1-1, with TRBD1 matching 7 bases. The V segment lost 6 bases and the J segment 0 bases; nucleotides outside the gene matches: 7. Germline CDR1 MGHDK, CDR2 SYGVNS. The CDR3 consists of 15 residues. Together with reference TRBV25-1 and TRBJ1-1, the CDR3 gives the full variable domain: EADIYQTPRYLVIGTGKKITLECSQTMGHDKMYWYQQDPGMELHLIHYSYGVNSTEKGDLSSESTVSRIRTEHFPLTLESARPSHTSQYLCASSLDRAMNTEAFFGQGTRLTVV.

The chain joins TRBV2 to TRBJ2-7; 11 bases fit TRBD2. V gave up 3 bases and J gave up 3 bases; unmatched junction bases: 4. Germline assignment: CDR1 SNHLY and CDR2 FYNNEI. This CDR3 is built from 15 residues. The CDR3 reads CASSDVAGGNYEQYF. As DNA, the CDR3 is TGTGCCAGCAGTGATGTAGCGGGAGGGAACTACGAGCAGTACTTC. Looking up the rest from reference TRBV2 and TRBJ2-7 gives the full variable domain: EPEVTQTPSHQVTQMGQEVILRCVPISNHLYFYWYRQILGQKVEFLVSFYNNEISEKSEIFDDQFSVERPDGSNFTLKIRSTKLEDSAMYFCASSDVAGGNYEQYFGPGTRLTVT.

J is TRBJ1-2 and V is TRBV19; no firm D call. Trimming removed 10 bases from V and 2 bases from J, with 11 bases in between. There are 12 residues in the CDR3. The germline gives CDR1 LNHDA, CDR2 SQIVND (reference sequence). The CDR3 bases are TGTGCCACCGAGACACCAAACTATGGCTACACCTTC. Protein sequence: CATETPNYGYTF.

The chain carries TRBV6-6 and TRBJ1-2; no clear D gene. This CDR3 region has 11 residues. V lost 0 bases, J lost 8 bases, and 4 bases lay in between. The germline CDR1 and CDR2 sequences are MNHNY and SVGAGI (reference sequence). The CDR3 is CASSYSRGYTF. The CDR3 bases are TGTGCCAGCAGTTACTCCCGGGGCTACACCTTC.

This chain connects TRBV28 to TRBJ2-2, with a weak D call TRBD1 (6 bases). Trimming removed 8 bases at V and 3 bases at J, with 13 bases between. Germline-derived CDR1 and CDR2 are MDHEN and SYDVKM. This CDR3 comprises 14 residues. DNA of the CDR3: TGTGCCAGCCGGGGTGGGGGCTACACCGGGGAGCTGTTTTTT. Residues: CASRGGGYTGELFF.